These 25 T cell receptor beta chains were all obtained from the same sample, sequenced in a study of technical replicates of blood from a handful of donors. TCRdb's copy holds only in-frame clones and misses some; the assay was immunoSEQ multiplex PCR. The sample lists about 74,000 clones, over 90% seen once, with more than 0.25% in the top ten. Sequenced material: T cells isolated from PBMCs. These receptor sequences come from a human donor in good health.

The CDR3 DNA reads as TGTGCCAGCACCTTTAACGACATCGGGGAGCTGTTTTTT. The encoded protein is CASTFNDIGELFF. The V call is TRBV2, the J call TRBJ2-2; D call uncertain. In germline, CDR1 is SNHLY, CDR2 FYNNEI. V was trimmed by 7 bases and J by 7 bases, leaving 13 bases between them. The CDR3 sequence is 13 residues long.

This chain uses TRBV5-4 with TRBJ2-5; D is unresolved. There are 14 residues in the CDR3. Germline loops: CDR1 SGHNT, CDR2 YYREEE (reference sequence). Deletions cut 4 bases from V and 5 bases from J, with 15 bases between. For the CDR3, the DNA is TGTGCCAGCAGCCCGCATCGGGTCGATGAGACCCAGTACTTC. Protein product: CASSPHRVDETQYF.

This clone was seen only once. The chain uses TRBV5-1 and TRBJ1-1; possible D gene TRBD1, 5 bases. The germline V gene has CDR1 SGHRS and CDR2 YFSETQ. Trimming took 4 bases from V and 1 from J, leaving 8 bases between them. The CDR3 consists of 13 residues. DNA of the CDR3: TGCGCCAGCAGCCCGGACAAGAACACTGAAGCTTTCTTT. Protein: CASSPDKNTEAFF.

The rearrangement joins TRBV2 to TRBJ1-1; 9 bases are a match to TRBD1. After removal of 6 bases from V and 6 bases from J, the junction contained 14 bases not matched to a gene. CDR1 is SNHLY, CDR2 FYNNEI, per germline. This CDR3 contains 16 residues. The chain's CDR3 is CASRKGQGLFGSEAFF. The DNA for the CDR3 is TGTGCCAGCAGGAAGGGACAGGGTCTCTTCGGGTCTGAAGCTTTCTTT.

The chain is built from TRBV28 and TRBJ1-1; D is perhaps TRBD1 (6 bases). Germline V CDR1 and CDR2: MDHEN, SYDVKM. The CDR3 length is 13 residues. V lost 3 bases and J 4 bases, leaving 9 bases between the germline ends. The CDR3 sequence is CASSFQGSTEAFF. The CDR3 DNA reads as TGTGCCAGCAGTTTTCAGGGGAGCACTGAAGCTTTCTTT.

The CDR3 protein is CAISDPRTSGRSNTGELFF. CDR3 nucleotide sequence: TGTGCCATCAGTGACCCGAGGACTAGCGGGAGATCGAACACCGGGGAGCTGTTTTTT. The chain carries TRBV10-3 and TRBJ2-2; 13 bases are shared with TRBD2. The junction had 7 bases not matched to a gene; V was cut back by 3 bases and J by 0 bases. Germline CDR1 reads ENHRY; CDR2 reads SYGVKD. This CDR3 is built from 19 residues.

This sequence joins TRBV4-1 and TRBJ2-7, with 8 bases identical to TRBD1. Trimming at V came to 0 bases and at J to 5 bases, leaving 6 bases not matched to a gene. The CDR3 extends over 15 amino acids. The V gene's germline CDR1 is MGHRA and CDR2 YSYEKL. CDR3 sequence reads: CASSQDRQGRNEQYF. The CDR3 nucleotides are TGCGCCAGCAGCCAAGATCGACAGGGGCGGAACGAGCAGTACTTC.

J is TRBJ2-4 and V is TRBV6-1; D may be TRBD2 (5 bases). V was trimmed by 4 bases and J by 10 bases, leaving 14 bases between them. Germline V lookup: CDR1 MNHNS, CDR2 SASEGT. CDR3 size: 13 residues. The CDR3 nucleotides read TGTGCCAGCAGTGGACGGGGAATACGGATTCAGTACTTC. Its protein is CASSGRGIRIQYF.

CDR3 nucleotides: TGTGCCAGCAGTCGAGGGGGAGCTACGAACTATGGCTACACCTTC. Translation gives CASSRGGATNYGYTF. V and J are TRBV28 and TRBJ1-2, with a possible D match to TRBD1 (6 bases). Deletions cut 5 bases from V and 2 bases from J, with 15 bases between. Germline V CDR1 and CDR2: MDHEN, SYDVKM. The CDR3 consists of 15 residues.

The sample holds one count of this clone. The chain employs TRBV28 and TRBJ1-5; no clear D gene. Trimming removed 7 bases at V and 1 base at J, with 14 bases between. This CDR3 has 15 residues. Per germline, CDR1 MDHEN and CDR2 SYDVKM. The CDR3 coding sequence is TGTGCCAGCAATCCGGCGCTGGGCAGCAATCAGCCCCAGCATTTT. Its translation: CASNPALGSNQPQHF.

The chain couples TRBV5-1 to TRBJ2-7; D remains ambiguous. Trimming left V 0 bases short and J 3 bases short, with 13 bases between. The CDR3 contains 15 residues. Germline values: CDR1 SGHRS, CDR2 YFSETQ. The CDR3: CASSLGGQSFYEQYF. The DNA of the CDR3 is TGCGCCAGCAGCTTGGGTGGGCAGAGCTTCTACGAGCAGTACTTC.

The CDR3 sequence: CASSRTGLISRKLFF. In nucleotides, the CDR3 is TGCGCCAGCAGCCGGACAGGCTTGATTTCGAGAAAACTGTTTTTT. The rearrangement joins TRBV5-1 to TRBJ1-4, with 7 bases aligning to TRBD1. V was clipped by 4 bases and J by 10 bases; unmatched bases: 13. There are 15 residues in the CDR3. Per germline, CDR1 SGHRS and CDR2 YFSETQ.

The chain is built from TRBV10-1 and TRBJ2-1, with TRBD2 matching 8 bases. The CDR3 has 16 amino acids. Germline CDR1 reads WNHNN; CDR2 reads SYGVQD (reference sequence). V shed 0 bases, J shed 6 bases, and the junction held 7 bases outside the gene matches. CDR3 protein: CASSESPGLVVNEQFF. CDR3 coding DNA: TGCGCCAGCAGTGAGTCCCCGGGACTAGTCGTCAATGAGCAGTTCTTC.

V and J are TRBV10-1 and TRBJ2-7, with 9 nucleotides matching TRBD1. The germline CDR1 and CDR2 sequences are WNHNN and SYGVQD (reference sequence). This CDR3 is 15 amino acids long. Germline trimming cut 5 bases from V and 5 bases from J; bases unmatched to any gene: 10. The CDR3 region has the DNA TGCGCCAGCAGTCCCTTTACAGGGGGCGCCGACGAGCAGTACTTC. Translation gives CASSPFTGGADEQYF.

This chain links TRBV21-1 with TRBJ2-2; TRBD2, as called in the table, went unchecked against the DNA. TRBV21-1 is classified as a pseudogene. This CDR3 contains 15 residues. Here the CDR3 reads CASSKKEVSTGELFF. CDR3 in DNA: TGTGCCAGCAGCAAAAAGGAGGTATCCACCGGGGAGCTGTTTTTT.

This chain connects TRBV5-1 to TRBJ2-3, with 10 bases fitting TRBD1. Trimming took 3 bases from V and 6 from J; bases not matched to a gene: 10. The CDR3 is 16 amino acids. Per germline, CDR1 SGHRS and CDR2 YFSETQ. The CDR3 bases are TGCGCCAGCAGCTCCGCGGACAGGGGGAAGGCGGATACGCAGTATTTT. Its protein is CASSSADRGKADTQYF. Full variable domain (remainder filled in from reference TRBV5-1 and TRBJ2-3): KAGVTQTPRYLIKTRGQQVTLSCSPISGHRSVSWYQQTPGQGLQFLFEYFSETQRNKGNFPGRFSGRQFSNSRSEMNVSTLELGDSALYLCASSSADRGKADTQYFGPGTRLTVL.

Here the CDR3 reads CASSPQEQETQYF. The CDR3 bases are TGTGCCAGCTCACCGCAGGAACAAGAGACCCAGTACTTC. This chain links TRBV18 with TRBJ2-5; D call uncertain. The CDR3 has 13 residues. Trimming removed 3 bases at V and 2 bases at J, with 7 bases between. In germline, CDR1 is KGHSH, CDR2 LQKENI.

The chain couples TRBV27 to TRBJ1-1; 8 nucleotides agree with TRBD1. This CDR3 spans 13 amino acids. The germline V gene has CDR1 MNHEY and CDR2 SMNVEV (reference sequence). Germline trimming cut 4 bases from V and 4 bases from J; bases unmatched to any gene: 2. This CDR3 reads CASSWTGITEAFF. The CDR3 DNA is TGTGCCAGCAGTTGGACAGGGATCACTGAAGCTTTCTTT.

The V call is TRBV15, the J call TRBJ1-5; D unclear. Trimming pared 4 bases from V and 3 bases from J, leaving 7 bases between. The CDR3 is 13 residues long. Germline V gene sequence: CDR1 LNHNV, CDR2 YYDKDF (reference sequence). DNA for the CDR3: TGTGCCACCAGCAAACAGAACAATCAGCCCCAGCATTTT. It encodes CATSKQNNQPQHF.

J is TRBJ2-2 and V is TRBV4-1; no clear D gene. The V gene lost 7 bases and the J gene lost 0 bases, with 15 bases spanning the gap. The CDR3 loop spans 16 amino acids. The germline V gene encodes CDR1 MGHRA and CDR2 YSYEKL. The CDR3 DNA follows: TGCGCCAGCACCAAAAAGGTGACAACGAACACCGGGGAGCTGTTTTTT. It translates to CASTKKVTTNTGELFF.

The DNA for the CDR3 is TGTGCCAGCAGCTTCGGAGGTTCGGATGAGCAGTTCTTC. Amino acid sequence: CASSFGGSDEQFF. This chain joins TRBV11-2 and TRBJ2-1; D may be TRBD2 (5 bases). The germline V and J ends were trimmed by 3 bases and 8 bases, with 11 bases remaining between them. The CDR3 totals 13 residues. The V gene's germline CDR1 is SGHAT and CDR2 FQNNGV.

The table lists this clone with a count of one. The chain recombines TRBV6-4 with TRBJ2-5, with 9 bases aligning to TRBD2. CDR1 is MRHNA, CDR2 SNTAGT, per germline. The length of the CDR3 is 18 residues. V was pared by 6 bases and J by 4 bases, with 18 bases of the junction left unmatched. For the CDR3, the DNA is TGTGCCAGCAGCCTAAAATCAGCGGGAGGCCCAAATGCAGAGACCCAGTACTTC. This gives the protein CASSLKSAGGPNAETQYF.

The chain has TRBV5-4 and TRBJ1-1, with a possible D match to TRBD1 (5 bases). Trimming stripped 6 bases from V and 1 base from J, with 13 bases between. Germline V gene lookup returns CDR1 SGHNT and CDR2 YYREEE (reference sequence). The CDR3 runs to 14 residues. The CDR3 sequence: CASNPLDRNTEAFF. The CDR3 DNA reads TGTGCCAGCAACCCGCTCGACAGGAACACTGAAGCTTTCTTT.

The table lists this clone with a few counts. The J gene is TRBJ1-1, the V gene TRBV18; TRBD1 matches 9 bases. With 9 bases clipped from V and 4 bases from J, the junction kept 9 bases outside the gene matches. The CDR3 covers 14 residues. The germline CDR1 and CDR2 sequences are KGHSH and LQKENI. The CDR3 is CASSWDRVATEAFF. The CDR3 DNA reads as TGTGCCAGTTCGTGGGACAGGGTAGCCACTGAAGCTTTCTTT.

This chain links TRBV6-4 with TRBJ2-1; 11 bases match TRBD2. The CDR3 has 17 amino acids. V trimming: 4 bases; J trimming: 4 bases; junction bases outside the gene matches: 9. Germline V gene data show CDR1 as MRHNA and CDR2 as SNTAGT. The CDR3 sequence: CASSARLLAGVYNEQFF. Here the CDR3 DNA reads TGTGCCAGCAGTGCGCGACTACTAGCGGGAGTGTACAATGAGCAGTTCTTC.